This T cell receptor (beta chain) was observed in a study of blood T cell repertoires in COVID-19. Study-wide context: The study drew acute and convalescent COVID-19 samples from the United States, Italy and Spain.

In the authors' workflow: Reference gene primer amplification gave estimated nucleated cell counts. Sequencing used immunoSEQ multiplex PCR; TCRdb keeps in-frame clones, though not all of them. V and J calls plus clone size are reproduced from that table; the DNA served to infer D and trimming. The sample holds around 200,000 clones, around 90% seen once. This clone was observed a handful of times. This CDR3 comprises 15 residues. Germline CDR1 SGHRS, CDR2 YFSETQ. The J segment lost 4 bases and the V segment lost 1 base, leaving 5 bases of the junction unmatched. Material: peripheral blood. This receptor was taken from a man aged 35 to 55 with acute or convalescent COVID-19. The gene calls are TRBV5-1 and TRBJ2-7; TRBD2 agrees at 10 bases. CDR3 loop: CASSLLTSGDYEQYF. The DNA for the CDR3 is TGCGCCAGCAGCTTGCTCACTAGCGGGGATTACGAGCAGTACTTC.